Listed below are T cell receptor beta chains from one sample, sequenced in a study of blood T cell repertoires in COVID-19. Sequencing used immunoSEQ multiplex PCR; TCRdb keeps in-frame clones, though not all of them. The sample holds 250,000 to 300,000 clones, 80% to 90% seen once. The source material was PBMCs or T cells enriched from blood (not recorded which). These receptors were collected from a woman aged 50 to 60 who had recovered from COVID-19. The CDR3 runs from the conserved cysteine through the conserved F or W. The order of the fields is D gene, CDR3 length, V gene, clone size, J gene, CDR3 protein, CDR3 DNA. A D gene is named only where the DNA matches it firmly. Clone size is not always given. Where it is, it says once, few, many or a class for expanded clones.

>TRBD1|14|TRBV5-4|-|TRBJ2-7
CASSVGTASYEQYF
TGTGCCAGCAGCGTGGGGACAGCATCCTACGAGCAGTACTTC
>-|13|TRBV5-1|-|TRBJ2-5
CASRLQGVETQYF
TGCGCCAGCAGGCTTCAGGGTGTGGAGACCCAGTACTTC
>-|13|TRBV11-2|-|TRBJ2-1
CASSLGAGNEQFF
TGTGCCAGCAGCTTAGGGGCTGGGAATGAGCAGTTCTTC
>TRBD2|16|TRBV9|-|TRBJ2-3
CASSVDGLAGADTQYF
TGTGCCAGCAGCGTAGATGGGCTAGCGGGAGCAGATACGCAGTATTTT
>-|17|TRBV7-9|-|TRBJ1-1
CASSTTPGLTLGTEAFF
TGTGCCAGCAGTACAACGCCGGGACTTACCTTGGGCACTGAAGCTTTCTTT
>-|16|TRBV9|-|TRBJ2-1
CASSPSPRTEYNEQFF
TGTGCCAGCAGCCCCTCCCCCCGGACAGAGTACAATGAGCAGTTCTTC
>TRBD2|17|TRBV13|-|TRBJ2-7
CASSPPAGTSGIDEQYF
TGTGCCAGCAGCCCCCCCGCTGGGACTAGCGGTATCGACGAGCAGTACTTC
>-|16|TRBV3-1/TRBV3-2|-|TRBJ1-5
CASSQGGGVGNQPQHF
TGTGCCAGCAGCCAAGGAGGGGGGGTCGGCAATCAGCCCCAGCATTTT
>-|16|TRBV5-6|once|TRBJ1-1
CASSLGANREGTEAFF
TGTGCCAGCAGCTTGGGGGCGAACAGGGAGGGCACTGAAGCTTTCTTT
>-|18|TRBV5-1|-|TRBJ1-3
CASSPTGQYPDPGNTIYF
TGCGCCAGCAGCCCAACCGGACAGTATCCCGACCCTGGAAACACCATATATTTT
>-|16|TRBV10-3|-|TRBJ1-2
CAISEAIAGGLDGYTF
TGTGCCATCAGTGAGGCCATCGCGGGGGGTTTGGATGGCTACACCTTC
>TRBD2|11|TRBV2|-|TRBJ2-7
CASRTGGEQYF
TGTGCCAGCAGGACGGGGGGTGAGCAGTACTTC
>TRBD2|14|TRBV5-1|-|TRBJ2-7
CASSLGGSPYEQYF
TGCGCCAGCAGCTTGGGCGGGAGTCCCTACGAGCAGTACTTC
>-|13|TRBV29-1|-|TRBJ1-5
CSVVGQPNQPQHF
TGCAGCGTTGTAGGACAGCCTAATCAGCCCCAGCATTTT
>-|14|TRBV27|-|TRBJ2-7
CASSFAGNSYEQYF
TGTGCCAGCAGTTTCGCAGGGAACTCCTACGAGCAGTACTTC
>-|13|TRBV2|-|TRBJ1-2
CASKRTENYGYTF
TGTGCCAGCAAGAGGACAGAGAACTATGGCTACACCTTC
>TRBD1|20|TRBV27|-|TRBJ2-7
CASSSIMTSRIRQGTYEQYF
TGTGCCAGCAGTTCAATCATGACATCTCGAATTAGACAGGGAACCTACGAGCAGTACTTC
>TRBD2|16|TRBV11-2|-|TRBJ2-2
CASSLVRTSGTGELFF
TGTGCCAGCAGCTTAGTTCGGACTAGCGGCACCGGGGAGCTGTTTTTT
>-|16|TRBV5-1|-|TRBJ1-6
CASSFEGVWDNSPLHF
TGCGCCAGCAGCTTCGAGGGTGTTTGGGATAATTCACCCCTCCACTTT